Below are 20 T cell receptor beta chains sequenced from a single sample in a study of cytomegalovirus exposure and HLA in healthy donors. The PCR had 60 Vbeta and 13 Jbeta primers. The assay was immunoSEQ multiplex PCR, and TCRdb's table has in-frame clones only and misses some. The sample gives roughly 150,000 clones, about four fifths of which show up once; 5% to 6.5% is in the top ten. Sequenced material: PBMCs. Receptors were obtained from a man under 40 in good health and CMV-seropositive.

V and J are TRBV4-1 and TRBJ2-5; 8 bases are a match to TRBD1. TRBJ2-7 matches the DNA end more closely, so the J call is doubtful. The CDR3 covers 13 residues. From germline, CDR1 is MGHRA and CDR2 YSYEKL. In nucleotides, the CDR3 is TGCGCCAGCAGGGGACAGGCAGACTACGAGCAGTACTTC. Encoded protein: CASRGQADYEQYF.

The chain carries TRBV7-9 and TRBJ2-7; 8 bases are shared with TRBD2. The CDR3 is 15 residues long. Germline CDR1 and CDR2: SEHNR and FQNEAQ (reference sequence). V shed 5 bases, J shed 1 base, and the junction held 7 bases outside the gene matches. The CDR3 protein is CASSDLSGKSYEQYF. In DNA form, the CDR3 reads TGTGCCAGCAGCGACCTTAGCGGGAAGTCCTACGAGCAGTACTTC.

V and J are TRBV5-4 and TRBJ2-2, with D possibly being TRBD1 (6 bases). Trimming took off 0 bases at V and 4 bases at J, with 16 bases between the two ends. Germline V gene sequence: CDR1 SGHNT, CDR2 YYREEE (reference sequence). CDR3 length: 17 residues. The DNA for the CDR3 is TGTGCCAGCAGCTTGGAGAAGGTTCAGGGGAGCACCGGGGAGCTGTTTTTT. Translating gives CASSLEKVQGSTGELFF.

CDR3 coding DNA: TGTGCCAGCAGTTCTCCTCGACAGCACCATTCCTACGAGCAGTACTTC. This gives the protein CASSSPRQHHSYEQYF. The chain links TRBV28 to TRBJ2-7; the D gene is possibly TRBD1 (5 bases). Trimming cost V 4 bases and J 1 base, with 17 bases left between them. The CDR3 runs to 16 residues. Germline V gene sequence: CDR1 MDHEN, CDR2 SYDVKM.

As DNA, the CDR3 is TGTGCCAGCAGTCTTGTGTTGGGAGCGGACACTGAAGCTTTCTTT. Translated: CASSLVLGADTEAFF. The chain recombines TRBV28 with TRBJ1-1; D remains ambiguous. The CDR3 has 15 amino acids. Per germline, CDR1 MDHEN and CDR2 SYDVKM. V lost 5 bases and J 3 bases, leaving 16 bases between the germline ends.

The chain links TRBV28 to TRBJ2-1, with 8 bases that match TRBD1. The V segment lost 2 bases and the J segment 7 bases; nucleotides outside the gene matches: 7. The length of the CDR3 is 15 residues. CDR1 and CDR2 from the germline V gene are MDHEN and SYDVKM. CDR3 region: CASSLPPTGVNEQFF. CDR3 nucleotide sequence: TGTGCCAGCAGTTTACCTCCGACAGGGGTAAATGAGCAGTTCTTC.

The chain couples TRBV30 to TRBJ1-3, with TRBD1 as a possible D gene (5 bases). V lost 8 bases to trimming and J lost 0 bases, with 17 bases between them. Germline lookup yields CDR1 GTSNPN and CDR2 SVGIG (reference sequence). The CDR3 is made up of 15 amino acids. The CDR3 protein is CATTRGPSSGNTIYF. The CDR3 nucleotides read TGTGCCACTACAAGGGGCCCCTCCTCTGGAAACACCATATATTTT. Combining the CDR3 with reference TRBV30 and TRBJ1-3 gives the whole variable domain SQTIHQWPATLVQPVGSPLSLECTVEGTSNPNLYWYRQAAGRGLQLLFYSVGIGQISSEVPQNLSASRPQDRQFILSSKKLLLSDSGFYLCATTRGPSSGNTIYFGEGSWLTVV.

This clone was recorded a few times. V and J are TRBV2 and TRBJ2-2; possible D gene TRBD2, 6 bases. The V end lost 8 bases, the J end lost 2 bases, and 12 bases lay between the germline ends. From germline, CDR1 is SNHLY and CDR2 FYNNEI. This CDR3 contains 14 residues. CDR3 region: CASRREANTGELFF. For the CDR3, the DNA is TGTGCCAGCCGAAGGGAGGCAAACACCGGGGAGCTGTTTTTT. Full variable domain (missing parts from reference TRBV2 and TRBJ2-2): EPEVTQTPSHQVTQMGQEVILRCVPISNHLYFYWYRQILGQKVEFLVSFYNNEISEKSEIFDDQFSVERPDGSNFTLKIRSTKLEDSAMYFCASRREANTGELFFGEGSRLTVL.

The chain is built from TRBV2 and TRBJ2-7, with 8 bases aligning to TRBD1. The CDR3 has 15 amino acids. J gave up 0 bases and V 5 bases, and 6 bases lay outside the gene matches. CDR1 is SNHLY and CDR2 is FYNNEI in the germline V gene. This chain's CDR3 is CASSKDRASSYEQYF. Written as DNA, the CDR3 is TGTGCCAGCAGTAAGGACAGGGCGAGCTCCTACGAGCAGTACTTC.

This chain links TRBV28 with TRBJ2-2; 7 bases fit TRBD1. Germline V gives CDR1 MDHEN, CDR2 SYDVKM. After removal of 8 bases from V and 3 bases from J, the junction contained 9 bases not matched to a gene. The CDR3 totals 15 residues. The CDR3 sequence is CASVSTGVYTGELFF. The CDR3 DNA is TGTGCCAGCGTTAGCACAGGGGTCTACACCGGGGAGCTGTTTTTT.

This chain connects TRBV28 to TRBJ1-2; 7 nucleotides align to TRBD1. CDR3 length equals 15 residues. Germline loops: CDR1 MDHEN, CDR2 SYDVKM. The junction had 3 bases not matched to a gene; V was cut back by 2 bases and J by 0 bases. The CDR3 region is CASSLQGVPNYGYTF. The CDR3 DNA sequence: TGTGCCAGCAGTTTACAGGGGGTCCCTAACTATGGCTACACCTTC.

V usage is TRBV27 and J usage is TRBJ2-2; 8 bases align to TRBD2. CDR3 size: 15 residues. The V and J ends lost 6 bases and 1 base, in that order; junction bases with no gene match: 4. Germline V lookup: CDR1 MNHEY, CDR2 SMNVEV (reference sequence). In DNA form, the CDR3 reads TGTGCCAGCAGCTTAAGCGGGAGGAACACCGGGGAGCTGTTTTTT. Its protein is CASSLSGRNTGELFF.

This clone appeared a single time. At one boundary the junction diverges from the germline segment, which might be a read error. DNA for the CDR3: TGTGCCACCAGTAGTAGCGGGGGGACCTACGAGCAGTACTTC. It specifies CATSSSGGTYEQYF. The rearrangement joins TRBV28 to TRBJ2-7; 10 bases match TRBD2. This CDR3 region has 14 residues. Germline assignment: CDR1 MDHEN and CDR2 SYDVKM.

The chain carries TRBV5-1 and TRBJ1-1; D is unclear. The CDR3 loop spans 12 amino acids. Germline V lookup: CDR1 SGHRS, CDR2 YFSETQ. Trimming shortened V by 0 bases and J by 7 bases, and 7 bases separated the two germline ends. CDR3 protein: CASSLEEGEAFF. The CDR3 nucleotides read TGCGCCAGCAGCTTGGAAGAGGGTGAAGCTTTCTTT.

V usage is TRBV11-2 and J usage is TRBJ2-7; 7 positions match TRBD2. The CDR3 contains 16 residues. V shed 5 bases, J shed 0 bases, and the junction held 10 bases outside the gene matches. The V gene's germline CDR1 is SGHAT and CDR2 FQNNGV. Here the CDR3 reads CASSLLAARSSYEQYF. Here the CDR3 DNA reads TGTGCCAGCAGCCTGCTAGCGGCGAGGAGCTCCTACGAGCAGTACTTC.

As regards this clone: The junction departs from the called germline gene at one end, perhaps through a read error. The rearrangement joins TRBV6-1 to TRBJ2-6; D might be TRBD1 (6 bases). The CDR3 runs to 15 residues. Germline CDR1 MNHNS, CDR2 SASEGT. CDR3 sequence reads: CASSVDSSGANGLTF. The CDR3 DNA reads as TGTGCCAGCAGTGTGGACAGCTCTGGGGCCAACGGCCTGACTTTC.

The chain recombines TRBV28 with TRBJ2-5, with 10 bases identical to TRBD2. Germline assignment: CDR1 MDHEN and CDR2 SYDVKM. Losses at the gene ends were 7 bases for V and 2 bases for J; bases not matched to a gene: 4. The CDR3 runs 14 residues. This chain's CDR3 is CASKRGGIQETQYF. The DNA of the CDR3 is TGTGCCAGCAAGCGGGGGGGGATACAAGAGACCCAGTACTTC.

The V call is TRBV2, the J call TRBJ1-1; no clear D gene. Per the germline V gene, CDR1 is SNHLY and CDR2 is FYNNEI. V was trimmed by 3 bases and J by 4 bases, leaving 15 bases between them. The CDR3 spans 15 residues. The DNA for the CDR3 is TGTGCCAGCAGTGATGAGGAACAACCCTCCACTGAAGCTTTCTTT. Translated, it gives CASSDEEQPSTEAFF.

The V call is TRBV6-6, the J call TRBJ1-4, with 10 nucleotides matching TRBD1. Unmatched junction bases numbered 6, after V lost 6 bases and J lost 2 bases. The CDR3 totals 16 residues. Germline CDR1 is MNHNY and CDR2 is SVGAGI (reference sequence). The CDR3 nucleotides read TGTGCCAGCAGACGACAGGGGGCCGGCACTAATGAAAAACTGTTTTTT. As protein: CASRRQGAGTNEKLFF.

The J gene is TRBJ2-5, the V gene TRBV11-2; D perhaps matches TRBD1 (6 bases). Germline CDR1 reads SGHAT; CDR2 reads FQNNGV. The CDR3 has 13 amino acids. V shed 7 bases and J shed 2 bases, with 11 bases lying between them. The CDR3 bases are TGTGCCAGCACTCCTCAGGGGCAAGAGACCCAGTACTTC. Encoded protein: CASTPQGQETQYF.